This entry features one T cell receptor (beta chain) sequence. These data belong to a study of sequential checkpoint blockade in melanoma. CDR1 is LNHDA, CDR2 SQIVND, per germline (reference sequence). The CDR3 runs 14 residues. V trimming: 6 bases; J trimming: 10 bases; junction bases outside the gene matches: 11. The treatment is: randomized to nivolumab then ipilimumab (arm A) or the reverse (arm B). Libraries were prepared by immunoSEQ multiplex PCR; TCRdb keeps only in-frame clonotypes and omits some of them. The data contain 15,000 to 20,000 clones, over 70% of them singletons. The chain employs TRBV19 and TRBJ2-4, with 8 bases aligning to TRBD1. This specimen was CD8+ T cells sorted from blood (inferred from file names), taken from a patient given nivolumab and ipilimumab in sequence. This sequence was found in a human donor with melanoma. CDR3 amino acids: CASRDRDFPWIQYF. In DNA, the CDR3 is TGTGCCAGTAGGGACAGGGACTTCCCTTGGATTCAGTACTTC. Full variable domain (missing parts from reference TRBV19 and TRBJ2-4): DGGITQSPKYLFRKEGQNVTLSCEQNLNHDAMYWYRQDPGQGLRLIYYSQIVNDFQKGDIAEGYSVSREKKESFPLTVTSAQKNPTAFYLCASRDRDFPWIQYFGAGTRLSVL.